One and the same sample provided the 9 T cell receptor beta chains below, sequenced in a study of T cells in localized non-small cell lung cancer. The method was immunoSEQ multiplex PCR; TCRdb's version includes in-frame clones alone and lacks a portion of them. The sample contains 25,000 to 35,000 clones, about 80% of which appear only once. The specimen was peripheral blood, collected before any cancer treatment. These receptors originate from a male donor aged 60 or over with stage III squamous cell lung carcinoma.

The chain combines TRBV19 with TRBJ2-1, with a tentative D call TRBD1 (6 bases). From germline, CDR1 is LNHDA and CDR2 SQIVND (reference sequence). The germline V and J ends were trimmed by 3 bases and 5 bases, with 11 bases remaining between them. The CDR3 consists of 14 residues. The CDR3 nucleotides are TGTGCCAGTAGTATTCCCGGACAGAACAATGAGCAGTTCTTC. Amino acid sequence: CASSIPGQNNEQFF.

This chain uses TRBV5-4 with TRBJ2-1; TRBD1 matches 10 bases. Germline trimming cut 2 bases from V and 9 bases from J; bases unmatched to any gene: 8. Germline lookup yields CDR1 SGHNT and CDR2 YYREEE (reference sequence). This CDR3 is 15 amino acids long. The CDR3: CASSFSGTGVSEQFF. The CDR3 DNA is TGTGCCAGCAGCTTTTCCGGGACAGGGGTGAGTGAGCAGTTCTTC. The full variable domain, with the rest looked up from reference TRBV5-4 and TRBJ2-1, is ETGVTQSPTHLIKTRGQQVTLRCSSQSGHNTVSWYQQALGQGPQFIFQYYREEENGRGNFPPRFSGLQFPNYSSELNVNALELDDSALYLCASSFSGTGVSEQFFGPGTRLTVL.

The genes are TRBV7-3 and TRBJ1-2; TRBD1 might be the D (5 bases). V was clipped by 5 bases and J by 3 bases, with 13 bases between them. This CDR3 contains 14 residues. Germline assignment: CDR1 SGHTA and CDR2 FQGTGA. The DNA of the CDR3 is TGTGCCAGCAGCCCCACCGGGACGGACTATGGCTACACCTTC. As protein: CASSPTGTDYGYTF.

The V gene is TRBV2, the J gene TRBJ2-3; TRBD2 aligns across 13 bases. Trimming took 6 bases from V and 6 from J; bases not matched to a gene: 3. CDR3 length: 14 residues. In germline, CDR1 is SNHLY, CDR2 FYNNEI. The CDR3 loop reads CASRGTSGTDTQYF. The CDR3 bases are TGTGCCAGCAGAGGGACTAGCGGGACTGATACGCAGTATTTT.

DNA of the CDR3: TGTGCCAGCAGTTTTCAGGTCGGACTCGCGAACACCGGGGAGCTGTTTTTT. This translates into CASSFQVGLANTGELFF. The chain combines TRBV27 with TRBJ2-2; D might be TRBD2 (5 bases). Trimming pared 3 bases from V and 0 bases from J, leaving 14 bases between. There are 17 residues in the CDR3. Germline V gene data show CDR1 as MNHEY and CDR2 as SMNVEV (reference sequence).

The chain uses TRBV30 and TRBJ2-3; 9 bases agree with TRBD1. Trimming cost V 8 bases and J 3 bases; bases outside gene matches: 9. Looked up from germline, CDR1 is GTSNPN and CDR2 is SVGIG (reference sequence). The CDR3 contains 14 residues. CDR3 DNA: TGTGCCCGGGGACAGGGTGGGACTACAGATACGCAGTATTTT. This sequence encodes CARGQGGTTDTQYF.

The CDR3: CASSSAQETQYF. CDR3 coding DNA: TGTGCCAGCAGCTCGGCCCAAGAGACCCAGTACTTC. The gene calls are TRBV7-2 and TRBJ2-5; D is unresolved. CDR1 is SGHTA and CDR2 is FQGNSA in the germline V gene. Trimming left V 4 bases short and J 1 base short, with 4 bases between. The CDR3 runs 12 residues.

V gene TRBV19 combines with J gene TRBJ1-5; D uncertain. Germline V gives CDR1 LNHDA, CDR2 SQIVND (reference sequence). This CDR3 is built from 14 residues. V lost 5 bases and J lost 3, with 11 bases in between. The CDR3 sequence is CASSGRSANQPQHF. For the CDR3, the DNA is TGTGCCAGTAGTGGACGATCCGCCAATCAGCCCCAGCATTTT.

This sequence joins TRBV10-3 and TRBJ1-5; D may be TRBD1 (5 bases). Deletions cut 4 bases from V and 5 bases from J, with 9 bases between. The CDR3 length is 13 residues. Germline assignment: CDR1 ENHRY and CDR2 SYGVKD. CDR3 sequence (DNA): TGTGCCATCAGTGGGGGCGGCTATCAGCCCCAGCATTTT. This codes for CAISGGGYQPQHF.